This T cell receptor beta chain was documented in a study of T-cell reconstitution after alpha-beta-depleted transplantation in children. Using unique molecular identifiers, the investigators prepared the TCRbeta library. TCRdb recomputed calls from the PCR reads with MiXCR, one row per CDR3 protein. The table lists 600,000 to 700,000 distinct CDR3 sequences, roughly 15% of them singletons, with 0.8% to 1.1% in the top ten. The CDR3 is 13 residues long. The V end lost 4 bases, the J end lost 6 bases, and 9 bases lay between the germline ends. The germline gives CDR1 SGHTA, CDR2 FQGNSA. The table lists this clonotype with a few counts.

The gene calls are TRBV7-2 and TRBJ1-4, with D unresolved. The TCR sequence derives from a human donor who donated a stem cell graft to a child with acute myeloid leukemia. This material consisted of PBMCs from the stem cell graft donor, taken from the stem cell graft. The CDR3 nucleotides are TGTGCCAGCAGCTGGGTTATGGATGAAAAACTGTTTTTT. The encoded protein is CASSWVMDEKLFF.